Listed here are 26 T cell receptor beta chains from one sample, sequenced in a study of cytomegalovirus exposure and HLA in healthy donors. PCR involved 60 Vbeta and 13 Jbeta primers. Method: immunoSEQ multiplex PCR; TCRdb's copy keeps in-frame clones and lacks some. The table records over 150,000 clones, roughly 80% of them present only once. Sequenced sample: PBMCs. These receptors were obtained from a woman in her 40s in good health and CMV-seronegative.

This clone showed up just a few times. CDR3 sequence: CASSLGSQGRTYEQYF. CDR3 coding DNA: TGCGCCAGCAGCTTGGGTAGCCAGGGGAGAACCTACGAGCAGTACTTC. This chain uses TRBV5-1 with TRBJ2-7; possible D gene TRBD1, 6 bases. The CDR3 is 16 residues long. CDR1 SGHRS and CDR2 YFSETQ come from the germline V gene. Trimming stripped 0 bases from V and 2 bases from J, with 15 bases between.

As regards this clone: A junction end diverges from the germline sequence, so it may reflect a read error. This CDR3 is also generated by other DNA sequences in the sample. The chain employs TRBV7-7 and TRBJ2-2, with TRBD1 identical over 9 bases. This CDR3 is 14 amino acids long. Germline values: CDR1 SSHAT, CDR2 FNYEAQ (reference sequence). The CDR3 is CASSPDRGTGELFF. The CDR3, as DNA: TGTGCTAGCAGCCCCGACAGGGGGACCGGGGAGCTGTTTTTT.

V usage is TRBV11-2 and J usage is TRBJ1-4; D is possibly TRBD1 (6 bases). Germline CDR1 reads SGHAT; CDR2 reads FQNNGV. CDR3 length: 15 residues. The V and J ends lost 4 bases and 4 bases respectively, with 13 bases between them. The CDR3 DNA is TGTGCCAGCAGCTCGGGACATTTTAATAATGAAAAACTGTTTTTT. This codes for CASSSGHFNNEKLFF. Variable domain in full (rest from reference TRBV11-2 and TRBJ1-4): EAGVAQSPRYKIIEKRQSVAFWCNPISGHATLYWYQQILGQGPKLLIQFQNNGVVDDSQLPKDRFSAERLKGVDSTLKIQPAKLEDSAVYLCASSSGHFNNEKLFFGSGTQLSVL.

The rearrangement joins TRBV10-3 to TRBJ2-3; the match to TRBD2 covers 13 bases. The germline V gene encodes CDR1 ENHRY and CDR2 SYGVKD. The CDR3 is 16 residues long. J was trimmed by 4 bases and V by 7 bases; bases with no gene match: 8. DNA for the CDR3: TGTGCCATCACTGATCGGACTAGCGGGAGCCCAGATACGCAGTATTTT. As protein: CAITDRTSGSPDTQYF.

The chain uses TRBV5-5 and TRBJ2-5, with TRBD2 as a possible D gene (5 bases). Germline CDR1 and CDR2: SGHKS and YYEKEE (reference sequence). The CDR3 runs to 13 residues. Between the trimmed V and J ends, which lost 0 bases and 2 bases, there was a span of 5 bases. The CDR3 region has the DNA TGTGCCAGCAGCTTGGGAGGGCAAGAGACCCAGTACTTC. The encoded protein is CASSLGGQETQYF.

This rearrangement joins TRBV7-9 to TRBJ2-3; 8 positions match TRBD2. J gave up 6 bases and V 2 bases, and 10 bases lay outside the gene matches. The CDR3 is made up of 16 amino acids. Germline V lookup: CDR1 SEHNR, CDR2 FQNEAQ (reference sequence). The CDR3 DNA reads TGTGCCAGCAGCTTACTTCTCGCGGGAGGTTCGGATACGCAGTATTTT. Amino acid sequence: CASSLLLAGGSDTQYF.

This clone was detected only once. The V and J genes are TRBV6-1 and TRBJ2-1, with 13 bases aligning to TRBD2. Germline lookup yields CDR1 MNHNS and CDR2 SASEGT. The V segment lost 3 bases and the J segment 4 bases; nucleotides outside the gene matches: 12. This CDR3 spans 19 amino acids. The CDR3 nucleotides are TGTGCCAGCAGTGACATCACTAGCGGGAGGGCCTCTGGGTACAATGAGCAGTTCTTC. Protein: CASSDITSGRASGYNEQFF.

The chain links TRBV7-6 to TRBJ2-7; 11 bases agree with TRBD2. With V trimmed by 5 bases and J by 7 bases, 7 bases remained unmatched. The CDR3 runs 14 residues. Germline values: CDR1 SGHVS, CDR2 FNYEAQ. CDR3: CASSPLAGAWEQYF. CDR3 DNA sequence: TGTGCCAGCAGCCCACTAGCGGGAGCATGGGAGCAGTACTTC.

In its sample, this clone was seen a few times. The genes are TRBV6-5 and TRBJ2-6; D is uncertain. The CDR3 is made up of 14 amino acids. Trimming shortened V by 4 bases and J by 0 bases, and 4 bases separated the two germline ends. Looked up from germline, CDR1 is MNHEY and CDR2 is SVGAGI. CDR3 sequence reads: CASSLASGANVLTF. For the CDR3, the DNA is TGTGCCAGCAGTTTGGCCTCTGGGGCCAACGTCCTGACTTTC.

The rearrangement uses TRBV2 and TRBJ2-7; D not certain. The germline V gene has CDR1 SNHLY and CDR2 FYNNEI. There are 12 residues in the CDR3. V was cut by 4 bases and J by 2 bases, with 6 bases left in between. DNA of the CDR3: TGTGCCAGCAGTGTTGGAGCCTACGAGCAGTACTTC. Residues: CASSVGAYEQYF.

The chain uses TRBV2 and TRBJ1-1; TRBD1 matches at 11 bases. Germline CDR1 reads SNHLY; CDR2 reads FYNNEI. The CDR3 is 19 residues long. J gave up 0 bases and V 5 bases, and 14 bases lay outside the gene matches. The CDR3 loop is CASSPWGTGGILMNTEAFF. The CDR3 region has the DNA TGTGCCAGCAGTCCCTGGGGGACAGGGGGAATTCTTATGAACACTGAAGCTTTCTTT.

This clone was counted a few times. This chain connects TRBV4-2 to TRBJ2-7; D might be TRBD1 (6 bases). CDR1 LGHNA and CDR2 YNFKEQ come from the germline V gene. This CDR3 has 15 amino acids. Deletions cut 3 bases from V and 4 bases from J, with 16 bases between. The CDR3 here is CASSHAGDTAYEQYF. The CDR3 nucleotides are TGTGCCAGCAGCCACGCCGGGGACACTGCGTACGAGCAGTACTTC.

The chain is built from TRBV6-7 and TRBJ1-1, with 7 bases that match TRBD1. TRBV6-7 is given ORF status, its function remaining uncertain. This CDR3 has 16 amino acids. The V and J ends lost 4 bases and 4 bases, in that order; junction bases with no gene match: 12. The CDR3 DNA reads as TGTGCCAGCAGTTCCTTGGACAGGCGGCGGGTCACTGAAGCTTTCTTT. It codes for CASSSLDRRRVTEAFF.

This chain links TRBV7-9 with TRBJ2-2; 12 bases agree with TRBD1. Trimming took 4 bases from V and 0 from J; bases not matched to a gene: 3. The CDR3 is 17 residues long. Germline values: CDR1 SEHNR, CDR2 FQNEAQ (reference sequence). The CDR3 is CASSSGQGAPNTGELFF. The CDR3 DNA reads TGTGCCAGCAGCTCGGGACAGGGGGCGCCGAACACCGGGGAGCTGTTTTTT.

Details on this clone: Its ends do not fully match the called genes, so a read error is possible. This chain uses TRBV2 with TRBJ2-7; D may be TRBD2 (6 bases). CDR3 length: 11 amino acids. CDR1 and CDR2 from the germline V gene are SNHLY and FYNNEI. The CDR3 here is CASSEGLSLRF. Written as DNA, the CDR3 is TGTGCCAGCAGTGAGGGACTTTCCTTACGGTTC.

The chain combines TRBV10-3 with TRBJ2-1, with 14 nucleotides matching TRBD2. The CDR3 runs 15 residues. Trimming removed 6 bases from V and 5 bases from J; junction bases left unmatched: 3. CDR1 ENHRY and CDR2 SYGVKD come from the germline V gene. The CDR3 here is CAIRGTSGGDNEQFF. Written as DNA, the CDR3 is TGTGCCATCAGAGGGACTAGCGGGGGAGACAATGAGCAGTTCTTC.

The table lists this clone with a few counts. The chain carries TRBV27 and TRBJ1-2, with TRBD1 matching over 9 bases. The V segment lost 5 bases and the J segment 2 bases; nucleotides outside the gene matches: 6. From germline, CDR1 is MNHEY and CDR2 SMNVEV (reference sequence). This CDR3 spans 15 amino acids. The CDR3 here is CASSLDRGSNYGYTF. The CDR3 region has the DNA TGTGCCAGCAGTCTAGACAGGGGGTCGAACTATGGCTACACCTTC.

The chain recombines TRBV6-5 with TRBJ1-1, with a possible D match to TRBD1 (6 bases). Germline loops: CDR1 MNHEY, CDR2 SVGAGI. Trimming took 1 base from V and 0 from J, leaving 12 bases between them. The CDR3 sequence is 16 residues long. The CDR3 coding sequence is TGTGCCAGCAGTTACTACCCCCAGGGGATGAACACTGAAGCTTTCTTT. The encoded protein is CASSYYPQGMNTEAFF.

The chain uses TRBV10-3 and TRBJ1-1; TRBD1 agrees at 7 bases. The junction had 4 bases not matched to a gene; V was cut back by 6 bases and J by 0 bases. This CDR3 has 14 residues. The germline gives CDR1 ENHRY, CDR2 SYGVKD. In nucleotides, the CDR3 is TGTGCCATCAGGGACAGGCTCATGAACACTGAAGCTTTCTTT. It yields the protein CAIRDRLMNTEAFF.

The CDR3 loop reads CASSSNRKLAGETQYF. For the CDR3, the DNA is TGTGCCAGCAGCTCAAACAGAAAACTAGCTGGGGAGACCCAGTACTTC. The gene calls are TRBV7-9 and TRBJ2-5; D is perhaps TRBD2 (6 bases). The V and J ends lost 4 bases and 5 bases respectively, with 20 bases between them. The CDR3 is 16 residues long. Per germline, CDR1 SEHNR and CDR2 FQNEAQ (reference sequence).

The J gene is TRBJ1-1, the V gene TRBV30, with D possibly being TRBD1 (5 bases). Germline CDR1 reads GTSNPN; CDR2 reads SVGIG (reference sequence). The CDR3 has 13 residues. V lost 1 base and J 0 bases, leaving 6 bases between the germline ends. Written as DNA, the CDR3 is TGTGCCTGGAGTGGACAGATGAACACTGAAGCTTTCTTT. Translating gives CAWSGQMNTEAFF.

The V gene is TRBV5-1, the J gene TRBJ2-3, with 12 bases identical to TRBD2. There are 16 residues in the CDR3. With 4 bases clipped from V and 2 bases from J, the junction kept 5 bases outside the gene matches. The V gene's germline CDR1 is SGHRS and CDR2 YFSETQ. As DNA, the CDR3 is TGCGCCAGCAGCGGACGACTAGCGGGAGCCACAGATACGCAGTATTTT. Amino acids: CASSGRLAGATDTQYF. Looking up the rest from reference TRBV5-1 and TRBJ2-3 gives the full variable domain: KAGVTQTPRYLIKTRGQQVTLSCSPISGHRSVSWYQQTPGQGLQFLFEYFSETQRNKGNFPGRFSGRQFSNSRSEMNVSTLELGDSALYLCASSGRLAGATDTQYFGPGTRLTVL.

The chain carries TRBV6-5 and TRBJ1-3; possible D gene TRBD1, 6 bases. This CDR3 region has 13 residues. V lost 7 bases and J 4 bases, leaving 11 bases between the germline ends. CDR1 is MNHEY and CDR2 is SVGAGI in the germline V gene. The CDR3 loop is CASTTGSGNTIYF. The CDR3 bases are TGTGCCAGCACTACAGGGTCGGGAAACACCATATATTTT.

There are a few counts of this clone. The rearrangement joins TRBV28 to TRBJ1-2; D ambiguous. Germline V lookup: CDR1 MDHEN, CDR2 SYDVKM. The ends were cut back, 3 bases at V and 7 bases at J, with 6 bases in the middle. This CDR3 has 11 amino acids. The CDR3 spells CASSFEFGYTF. The CDR3 coding sequence is TGTGCCAGCAGTTTTGAGTTTGGCTACACCTTC.

The V and J genes are TRBV28 and TRBJ1-1; a possible D gene is TRBD1 (5 bases). This CDR3 comprises 14 residues. V was clipped by 3 bases and J by 7 bases, with 15 bases between them. Germline V gene sequence: CDR1 MDHEN, CDR2 SYDVKM. The CDR3, as DNA: TGTGCCAGCAGTTTCTATCAGGGTGCATATGAAGCTTTCTTT. Translation gives CASSFYQGAYEAFF.

The table lists this clone with a few counts. The rearrangement joins TRBV6-1 to TRBJ1-1; TRBD1 agrees at 8 bases. Germline V gene lookup returns CDR1 MNHNS and CDR2 SASEGT. Trimming cost V 6 bases and J 8 bases; bases outside gene matches: 14. This CDR3 region has 15 residues. The CDR3 DNA reads as TGTGCCAGCAGCCCGCTGTCAACCGGGACAGGCGAAGCTTTCTTT. It is translated as CASSPLSTGTGEAFF.